This T cell receptor (beta chain) was observed in a study of cytomegalovirus exposure and HLA in healthy donors. General study points: The listing of fewer than 200 TCR beta chains classed them as cytomegalovirus-associated. One variant, a missense change in DCLRE1C, was linked in a later analysis to TCR beta V- and J-gene trimming. One later analysis reportedly identified an Asian-associated ancestry cluster that showed fewer N-insertions than the roughly 600-donor mean.

Turning to this clone: What it recognizes is unknown.

The junction had 7 bases not matched to a gene; V was cut back by 3 bases and J by 4 bases. Germline V CDR1 and CDR2: MGHRA, YSYEKL. The CDR3 is 16 residues long. Primers for the PCR totalled 60 Vbeta and 13 Jbeta. Using immunoSEQ multiplex PCR, the repertoire was profiled, and TCRdb retains in-frame clones only, with some absent. This listing includes roughly 220,000 clones. The rearrangement joins TRBV4-1 to TRBJ2-2; 8 bases are shared with TRBD2. Sequenced material: PBMCs. This clonotype was obtained from a girl aged 2 to 9 in good health and CMV-seropositive. The CDR3 loop is CASSHQDSGSTGELFF. The CDR3 DNA is TGCGCCAGCAGCCATCAGGACAGCGGGAGCACCGGGGAGCTGTTTTTT.